The subject of this entry is one T cell receptor beta chain. J lost 4 bases, V lost 4 bases, and 5 bases had no gene match. The CDR3 extends over 14 amino acids. CDR1 and CDR2 (germline): SGHRS, YFSETQ. The data were obtained in a study of blood T cell repertoires in COVID-19. Whole-study context: The origin of the acute and convalescent COVID-19 samples was the United States, Italy and Spain. PBMCs, B-cell-depleted T cells, or T cells were the source of the cDNA or gDNA that made up the material.

In the original processing: Reference gene primer amplification gave estimated nucleated cell counts. Profiled with immunoSEQ multiplex PCR; TCRdb holds only in-frame clones, not every one. Clonal size and the V and J genes are those of that table, whereas D and trimming came from the DNA. Among approximately 110,000 clones listed, 60% to 85% were seen once. Sequencing was performed on peripheral blood. This receptor was taken from a human donor in a cohort sampled during active or convalescent COVID-19. The chain employs TRBV5-1 and TRBJ2-5, with 9 nucleotides matching TRBD2. CDR3 DNA sequence: TGCGCCAGCAGCGGCGGGGGGGTTAGAGAGACCCAGTACTTC. Protein: CASSGGGVRETQYF.